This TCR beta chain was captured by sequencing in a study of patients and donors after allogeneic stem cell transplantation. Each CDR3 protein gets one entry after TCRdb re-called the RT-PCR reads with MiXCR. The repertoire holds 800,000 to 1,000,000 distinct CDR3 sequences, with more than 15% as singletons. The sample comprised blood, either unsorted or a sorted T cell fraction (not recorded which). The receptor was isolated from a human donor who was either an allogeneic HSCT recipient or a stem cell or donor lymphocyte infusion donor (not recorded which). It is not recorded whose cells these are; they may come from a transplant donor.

The CDR3 spells CASSLFVARSSPGANVLTF. In nucleotides, the CDR3 is TGTGCCAGCAGCTTGTTCGTTGCTCGGAGTTCGCCAGGGGCCAACGTCCTGACTTTC. V and J are TRBV5-6 and TRBJ2-6; no clear D. Germline V lookup: CDR1 SGHDT, CDR2 YYEEEE. V shed 1 base and J shed 4 bases, with 21 bases lying between them. The CDR3 runs to 19 residues.